This T cell receptor (beta chain) was recovered during a study of cytomegalovirus exposure and HLA in healthy donors. With 5 bases clipped from V and 7 bases from J, the junction kept 12 bases outside the gene matches. CDR1 and CDR2 (germline): LNHDA, SQIVND (reference sequence). CDR3 length equals 15 residues. In the PCR, 60 Vbeta and 13 Jbeta primers were used. Measured with immunoSEQ multiplex PCR; TCRdb has only the in-frame clones, and not every one. The sample totals about 120,000 clones; its top ten clones hold 6.8%. As regards this clone: Its matching antigen is unknown.

Findings and caveats of the study: When analyzed later, a missense DCLRE1C variant was found to be linked to TCR beta V- and J-gene trimming. HLA allele associations emerged for around 15,000 TCR beta sequences in a later analysis, at 0.05 false discovery rate. It was reported in a later analysis that an Asian-associated ancestry cluster showed fewer N-insertions than the roughly 620-donor mean.

The genes are TRBV19 and TRBJ2-7, with TRBD1 identical over 9 bases. This receptor was taken from a middle-aged man in good health and CMV-seropositive. Sample: PBMCs. In nucleotides, the CDR3 is TGTGCCAGTAGTTACCGGGACAGGGCCTTTGAAGAGCAGTACTTC. Residues: CASSYRDRAFEEQYF. Together with reference TRBV19 and TRBJ2-7, the CDR3 gives the full variable domain: DGGITQSPKYLFRKEGQNVTLSCEQNLNHDAMYWYRQDPGQGLRLIYYSQIVNDFQKGDIAEGYSVSREKKESFPLTVTSAQKNPTAFYLCASSYRDRAFEEQYFGPGTRLTVT.